What follows are 2 T cell receptor beta chains derived from one specimen sequenced in a study of blood T cell repertoires in COVID-19. The repertoire was sequenced with immunoSEQ multiplex PCR; TCRdb's copy has only in-frame clones and lacks some. The sample carries some 100,000 clones, 84% recorded once. Specimen: peripheral blood. The receptors derive from a woman of 80 years or more with active or convalescent COVID-19.

The table lists this clone with a count of one. The gene calls are TRBV7-2 and TRBJ2-5; no clear D gene. The ends were cut back, 2 bases at V and 3 bases at J, with 4 bases in the middle. The CDR3 has 12 amino acids. Germline V gene sequence: CDR1 SGHTA, CDR2 FQGNSA. The CDR3 region is CASSLPEETQYF. The CDR3 nucleotides are TGTGCCAGCAGCTTACCCGAAGAGACCCAGTACTTC. The whole variable domain, filled in from reference TRBV7-2 and TRBJ2-5, reads GAGVSQSPSNKVTEKGKDVELRCDPISGHTALYWYRQSLGQGLEFLIYFQGNSAPDKSGLPSDRFSAERTGGSVSTLTIQRTQQEDSAVYLCASSLPEETQYFGPGTRLLVL.

This chain links TRBV9 with TRBJ1-6; 7 bases map to TRBD1. J lost 14 bases, V lost 3 bases, and 8 bases had no gene match. The CDR3 covers 13 residues. Germline lookup yields CDR1 SGDLS and CDR2 YYNGEE. The CDR3 region is CASSDGQASALHF. CDR3 sequence (DNA): TGTGCCAGCAGCGACGGACAGGCCTCAGCCCTCCACTTT.